The rows below give T cell receptor beta chains drawn from one sample of a study of T cell responses to AZD1222 COVID-19 vaccine. Repertoires were generated with immunoSEQ multiplex PCR, while TCRdb's copy carries only in-frame clones and drops some. The sample has some 60,000 clones, around 80% seen once. The sample here was peripheral blood, taken 28 days after the second AZD1222 dose. Receptor source: an adult who received the AZD1222 COVID-19 vaccine. The CDR3 runs from the conserved cysteine through the conserved F or W. The D gene is left open where the match is weak. Clone size appears in some rows only: once, few, many, or a class for an expanded clone.

D	size	V	J	DNA	CDR3
-	-	TRBV9	TRBJ1-6	TGTGCCAGCAGCGTCAGGCAGACGAATTCACCCCTCCACTTT	CASSVRQTNSPLHF
TRBD2	-	TRBV19	TRBJ2-5	TGTGCCAGTAGTGGTCTAGCGGGGGAAGAGACCCAGTACTTC	CASSGLAGEETQYF
TRBD1	-	TRBV5-4	TRBJ1-2	TGTGCCAGCAACAGGGGCCTAGCTAACTATGGCTACACCTTC	CASNRGLANYGYTF
-	-	TRBV5-1	TRBJ1-2	TGCGCCAGCAGAGAACAGGAGAGCTATGGCTACACCTTC	CASREQESYGYTF
TRBD1	once	TRBV6-5	TRBJ2-2	TGTGCCATAGGACAGGGGCGAACAACCGGGGAGCTGTTTTTT	CAIGQGRTTGELFF
TRBD2	-	TRBV24-1	TRBJ2-1	TGTGCCACCAGTGATGAAGCTGGACTAGCCCCTCGGGGTGAGCAGTTCTTC	CATSDEAGLAPRGEQFF
-	-	TRBV5-4	TRBJ2-3	TGTGCCAGCAGCTTGGGTTCTAGCGAGGCGAATACGCAGTATTTT	CASSLGSSEANTQYF
-	once	TRBV19	TRBJ2-7	TGTGCCAGTAGTTCCGGTCCGCCCTTCGAGCAGTACTTC	CASSSGPPFEQYF
-	-	TRBV29-1	TRBJ1-2	TGCAGCTCCTGGAACAACTATGGCTACACCTTC	CSSWNNYGYTF
-	-	TRBV19	TRBJ1-5	TGTGCCAGTGGCGCCCGGGTGGCGAGAGGCAATCAGCCCCAGCATTTT	CASGARVARGNQPQHF
TRBD1	-	TRBV7-2	TRBJ1-4	TGTGCCAGCAGCTTTCAGGGGACAGCAACTAATGAAAAACTGTTTTTT	CASSFQGTATNEKLFF
-	-	TRBV6-1	TRBJ1-5	TGTGCCAGCAGTGAAATACCGGGGCAGCCCCAGCATTTT	CASSEIPGQPQHF
TRBD2	-	TRBV24-1	TRBJ2-5	TGTGCCACCAGTGATCCGGGGGGCCGCGGGGGGCCCATGGAGACCCAGTACTTC	CATSDPGGRGGPMETQYF
-	-	TRBV11-2	TRBJ1-5	TGTGCCAGCAGCCCGGGGGTTGGTCAGCCCCAGCATTTT	CASSPGVGQPQHF
-	-	TRBV4-2	TRBJ2-2	TGTGCCAGCAGCCAAGATTACCTGAGAAACACCGGGGAGCTGTTTTTT	CASSQDYLRNTGELFF
TRBD2	-	TRBV5-1	TRBJ2-7	TGCGCCAGCAGCTTGGTGGCGGGGGGGCAAGACGAGCAGTACTTC	CASSLVAGGQDEQYF
-	-	TRBV5-1	TRBJ2-5	TGCGCCAGCAGCTTGACAGGGGAGGTCCAAGAGACCCAGTACTTC	CASSLTGEVQETQYF
-	-	TRBV20-1	TRBJ1-2	TGCAGTGCTAGTTCTGAACTAAGTCTTCCCTTC	CSASSELSLPF
-	-	TRBV15	TRBJ2-1	TGTGCAGTGTCCGGGGATTACAATGAGCAGTTCTTC	CAVSGDYNEQFF
-	-	TRBV2	TRBJ2-5	TGTGCCAGCAGGGTGGCCAGGGTCGGGACCCAGTACTTC	CASRVARVGTQYF
TRBD1	-	TRBV5-1	TRBJ2-2	TGCGCCAGCAGCTTGGGGCGGGACAGGGCGTCCGGGGAGCTGTTTTTT	CASSLGRDRASGELFF
TRBD1	-	TRBV19	TRBJ1-6	TGTGCCAGTAGTATTAATCGACAGGGGAGGACACCCCTCCACTTT	CASSINRQGRTPLHF
TRBD1	-	TRBV29-1	TRBJ1-1	TGCAGCGTTGGGAGGGGGCCGGGCACTGAAGCTTTCTTT	CSVGRGPGTEAFF
TRBD1	-	TRBV2	TRBJ2-2	TGTGCCAGCGGTGGACAGGTTCTCTCATCCGGGGAGCTGTTTTTT	CASGGQVLSSGELFF
-	-	TRBV6-2/TRBV6-3	TRBJ2-1	TGTGCCAGCAGTTACACCGTCAATGAGCAGTTCTTC	CASSYTVNEQFF
-	-	TRBV4-3	TRBJ1-2	TGCGCCAGCAGCCGGGAGTTGGGCACTGACTATGGCTACACCTTC	CASSRELGTDYGYTF
TRBD1	few	TRBV28	TRBJ1-5	TGTGCCAGCAGCATGTTACAGGGGGCCGATCAGCCCCAGCATTTT	CASSMLQGADQPQHF
TRBD2	-	TRBV15	TRBJ2-1	TGTGCCACCAGCAGAGATCGATTTGGTTGGACTAGCGGGGGGGATGAGCAGTTCTTC	CATSRDRFGWTSGGDEQFF
TRBD1	-	TRBV29-1	TRBJ1-1	TGCAGCGTTCCGGGACAGGACGGGGGTATGAACACTGAAGCTTTCTTT	CSVPGQDGGMNTEAFF
TRBD1	few	TRBV5-1	TRBJ1-1	TGCGCCAGCAGCACCCGGACAGGGTTGAATACTGAAGCTTTCTTT	CASSTRTGLNTEAFF
-	-	TRBV30	TRBJ1-2	TGTGCCTGGAGCCTGCGTGTAGGGGCACGGGGCTACACCTTC	CAWSLRVGARGYTF
-	once	TRBV5-5	TRBJ2-7	TGTGCCAGCAGCTTAGGTTCGACCCGGGTTACGGGTGACGAGCAGTACTTC	CASSLGSTRVTGDEQYF
-	few	TRBV2	TRBJ1-5	TGTGCCAGCAATTACCAGGGGTCGGGTCAGCCCCAGCATTTT	CASNYQGSGQPQHF
TRBD1	few	TRBV2	TRBJ1-5	TGTGCCAGCAGTGGCACAGGGGGCAATCAGCCCCAGCATTTT	CASSGTGGNQPQHF
-	-	TRBV6-5	TRBJ1-1	TGTGCCAGCAGTCCCAGGATCACTGAAGCTTTCTTT	CASSPRITEAFF
-	-	TRBV5-4	TRBJ1-1	TGTGCCAGCAGCCGTGGGGCACTGACGGGGAACACTGAAGCTTTCTTT	CASSRGALTGNTEAFF
-	once	TRBV25-1	TRBJ2-3	TGTGCCAGCAGTGGCGCTTGGGGGGTCAGAGATACGCAGTATTTT	CASSGAWGVRDTQYF
TRBD2	-	TRBV19	TRBJ2-1	TGTGCCAGTAGTATAGACCCGAGAAGAGCGGGAGACTCCTACAATGAGCAGTTCTTC	CASSIDPRRAGDSYNEQFF
-	few	TRBV28	TRBJ1-2	TGTGCCAGCAGGGCGGCATTATCTGGGTATGGCTACACCTTC	CASRAALSGYGYTF
-	-	TRBV6-5	TRBJ1-2	TGTGCCAGCAGTTACTCCCTTTGGGGCTATGGCTACACCTTC	CASSYSLWGYGYTF
-	-	TRBV9	TRBJ1-6	TGTGCCAGCAGCGGAGACCGCTCTGGTTCACCCCTCCACTTT	CASSGDRSGSPLHF
TRBD2	few	TRBV6-5	TRBJ2-2	TGTGCCAGCAGTTTAGGAGCGGGGGGCCTCACCGGGGAGCTGTTTTTT	CASSLGAGGLTGELFF
TRBD2	-	TRBV6-5	TRBJ2-7	TGTGCCAGTTCAGCTCTGGGGGGGGCCTACGAGCAGTACTTC	CASSALGGAYEQYF
-	-	TRBV19	TRBJ1-3	TGTGCCAGTAGTGAACCGACGGGTTATTCTGGAAACACCATATATTTT	CASSEPTGYSGNTIYF
-	-	TRBV19	TRBJ1-2	TGTGCCAGTACCCCAGACAACTATGGCTACACCTTC	CASTPDNYGYTF
-	-	TRBV7-2	TRBJ2-7	TGTGCCAGCAGCCTCCCCTCCTCGAGCTCCTACGAGCAGTACTTC	CASSLPSSSSYEQYF
-	few	TRBV12-5	TRBJ1-1	TGTGCTAGTGGTCATCCCCAAACCGGGAGGGCTTTCTTT	CASGHPQTGRAFF
TRBD1	-	TRBV27	TRBJ2-1	TGTGCCAGCAGTCCCCGGACAGGGTCCTACAATGAGCAGTTCTTC	CASSPRTGSYNEQFF